This T cell receptor beta chain comes out of a study of T-cell reconstitution after alpha-beta-depleted transplantation in children. Germline-derived CDR1 and CDR2 are SQVTM and ANQGSEA. The germline V and J ends were trimmed by 4 bases and 0 bases, with 5 bases remaining between them. This CDR3 has 12 amino acids. Researchers prepared the TCRbeta library using unique molecular identifiers, the study reports. TCRdb fed the PCR reads into MiXCR, producing one record per CDR3 protein. Among some 450,000 distinct CDR3 sequences listed, 43% were seen once. This clonotype was detected many times. The source material was PBMCs, sampled before TCRalphabeta/CD19-depleted stem cell transplant. The rearrangement uses TRBV29-1 and TRBJ2-3, with D unresolved. The receptor was derived from a girl aged 2 to 9 with aplastic anemia, due to receive a stem cell transplant. For the CDR3, the DNA is TGCAGCGTTGGGATTAGCACAGATACGCAGTATTTT. Protein: CSVGISTDTQYF.